The 10 T cell receptor beta chains presented below share a single source sample, sequenced in a study of molecular identifiers for immune sequencing clone quantification (dated by TCRdb to the late 2010s). Library preparation used PCR. Sequencing was performed on an Illumina HiSeq 4000. TCRdb reanalyzed the raw reads on its own, using fastp at Q25 for trimming and MiXCR for clone calling, and kept in-frame beta chains. Every entry covers one CDR3 protein and lists the most common genes and DNA from its rows. This sample gives about 640,000 distinct CDR3 sequences in total; about 20% of them show up just once. Of the sample, 0.7% to 1% is held by the ten largest clones. Sequencing was carried out using naive CD8+ T cells from blood, with Jurkat cell RNA spiked in. The cell subset or site label, read with the paper, signifies: FACS-sorted CD8+CD4-CCR7+CD45RA+ naive T cells. Source of these receptors: a human donor in good health. Some libraries in this study had Jurkat cell RNA spiked in.

Points on this clonotype: A much larger clone differs by one base, so this may be a read error. The chain combines TRBV7-9 with TRBJ2-7; D may correspond to TRBD1 or TRBD2 (5 bases each). Trimming left V 5 bases short and J 0 bases short, with 11 bases between. The CDR3 extends over 14 amino acids. In germline, CDR1 is SEHNR, CDR2 FQNEAQ (reference sequence). Here the CDR3 DNA reads TGTGCCAGCAGCACATGGGACGGCTCCTACGAGCAGTACTTC. This sequence encodes CASSTWDGSYEQYF.

The CDR3 here is CSARDDRDLTDTQYF. CDR3 nucleotide sequence: TGCAGTGCTAGAGACGACAGGGACCTCACAGATACGCAGTATTTT. The rearrangement joins TRBV20-1 to TRBJ2-3, with TRBD1 matching over 7 bases. V trimming: 0 bases; J trimming: 2 bases; junction bases outside the gene matches: 5. Germline loops: CDR1 DFQATT, CDR2 SNEGSKA (reference sequence). The CDR3 consists of 15 residues.

This clonotype was counted ten times or more. J is TRBJ2-3 and V is TRBV12-3 or TRBV12-4, with D unclear. The CDR3 consists of 11 residues. Trimming pared 7 bases from V and 4 bases from J, leaving 6 bases between. CDR3 sequence reads: CASMLADTQYF. The CDR3 coding sequence is TGTGCCAGCATGCTGGCAGATACGCAGTATTTT.

The sample holds a few counts of this clonotype. This chain connects TRBV12-3 or TRBV12-4 to TRBJ2-3; 13 bases fit TRBD2. With 3 bases clipped from V and 2 bases from J, the junction kept 23 bases outside the gene matches. The CDR3 loop spans 23 amino acids. The CDR3: CASSLRGGVSNPGTSGTTDTQYF. The CDR3, as DNA: TGTGCCAGCAGTTTGAGAGGTGGAGTTTCCAACCCCGGGACTAGCGGGACCACAGATACGCAGTATTTT.

This clonotype was seen more than once but under ten times. V and J are TRBV4-3 and TRBJ2-7, with 9 bases lining up with TRBD2. The CDR3 is 16 residues long. CDR1 is LGHNA and CDR2 is YSLEER in the germline V gene. V gave up 0 bases and J gave up 2 bases; unmatched junction bases: 5. CDR3 DNA: TGCGCCAGCAGCCAAGATCTGTCTAGCGGGACCTACGAGCAGTACTTC. Its translation: CASSQDLSSGTYEQYF.

In its sample, this clonotype was seen a few times. V is TRBV27 and J is TRBJ2-3; TRBD2 agrees at 9 bases. The CDR3 loop spans 15 amino acids. J gave up 0 bases and V 7 bases, and 5 bases lay outside the gene matches. Germline loops: CDR1 MNHEY, CDR2 SMNVEV (reference sequence). CDR3 in DNA: TGTGCCAGCATTAATAGCGGGGGCAGCACAGATACGCAGTATTTT. It translates to CASINSGGSTDTQYF.

As for this clonotype: A much larger clone is a single base away; this may be a read error. V gene TRBV20-1 combines with J gene TRBJ1-6; 7 nucleotides line up with TRBD1. The length of the CDR3 is 14 residues. The V gene end was trimmed by 6 bases and the J gene end by 7 bases; junction bases not matched to a gene: 9. The germline V gene has CDR1 DFQATT and CDR2 SNEGSKA (reference sequence). The CDR3 DNA sequence: TGCAGTGCCTCGGGCAGGGGGTACAATTCACCCCTCCACTTT. The encoded protein is CSASGRGYNSPLHF.

Concerning this clonotype itself: A much larger clone lies a single base off, so this may be a read error. The chain is built from TRBV14 and TRBJ2-3; the D gene is possibly TRBD1 (5 bases). CDR1 and CDR2 (germline): SGHDN, FVKESK. The CDR3 has 15 amino acids. Trimming pared 1 base from V and 2 bases from J, leaving 10 bases between. The CDR3 reads CASSQVGGHTDTQYF. The CDR3 DNA follows: TGTGCCAGCAGCCAAGTTGGTGGACACACAGATACGCAGTATTTT.

This clonotype was observed at least ten times. The chain combines TRBV29-1 with TRBJ2-5; 8 nucleotides align to TRBD2. V dropped 8 bases and J dropped 3; count of bases not matched to a gene: 8. The CDR3 covers 13 residues. Looked up from germline, CDR1 is SQVTM and CDR2 is ANQGSEA. The CDR3 DNA is TGCAGCTTCGAAGGGGGACTAGAAGAGACCCAGTACTTC. Translation: CSFEGGLEETQYF.

For this clonotype: A read error is possible here, since a much larger clone lies one base away. This sequence joins TRBV6-5 and TRBJ2-5, with D tentatively TRBD1 or TRBD2 (5 bases each). The CDR3 extends over 12 amino acids. V gave up 6 bases and J gave up 11 bases, with 16 bases separating them. From germline, CDR1 is MNHEY and CDR2 SVGAGI. The CDR3 sequence is CASSYNRDGQYF. CDR3 DNA sequence: TGTGCCAGCAGCTATAACCGGGACGGACAGTACTTC.